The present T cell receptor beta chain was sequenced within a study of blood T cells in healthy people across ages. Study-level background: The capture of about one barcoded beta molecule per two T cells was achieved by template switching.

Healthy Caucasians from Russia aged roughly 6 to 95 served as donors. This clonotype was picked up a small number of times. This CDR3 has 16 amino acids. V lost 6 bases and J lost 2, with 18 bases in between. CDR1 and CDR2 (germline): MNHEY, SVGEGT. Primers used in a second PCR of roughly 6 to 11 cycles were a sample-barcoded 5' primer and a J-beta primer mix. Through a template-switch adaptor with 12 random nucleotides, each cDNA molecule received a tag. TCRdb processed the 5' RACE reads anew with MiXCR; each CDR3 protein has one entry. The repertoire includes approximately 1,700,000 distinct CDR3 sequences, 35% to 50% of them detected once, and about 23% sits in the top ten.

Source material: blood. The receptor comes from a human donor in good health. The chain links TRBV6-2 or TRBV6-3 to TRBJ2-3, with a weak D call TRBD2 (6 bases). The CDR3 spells CASSSGTGGSTDTQYF. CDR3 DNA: TGTGCCAGCAGCTCTGGGACTGGCGGGTCCACAGATACGCAGTATTTT.